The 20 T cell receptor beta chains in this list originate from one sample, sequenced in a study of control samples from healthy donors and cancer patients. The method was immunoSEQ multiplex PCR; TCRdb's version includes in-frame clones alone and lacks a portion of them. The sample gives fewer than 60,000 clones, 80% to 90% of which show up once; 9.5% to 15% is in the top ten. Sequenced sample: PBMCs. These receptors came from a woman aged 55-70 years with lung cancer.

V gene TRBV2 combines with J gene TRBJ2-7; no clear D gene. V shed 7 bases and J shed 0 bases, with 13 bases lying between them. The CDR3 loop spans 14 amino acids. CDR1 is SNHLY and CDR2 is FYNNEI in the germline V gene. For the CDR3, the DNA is TGTGCCAGCAAAGTGGGCGGCAGCTCCTACGAGCAGTACTTC. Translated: CASKVGGSSYEQYF.

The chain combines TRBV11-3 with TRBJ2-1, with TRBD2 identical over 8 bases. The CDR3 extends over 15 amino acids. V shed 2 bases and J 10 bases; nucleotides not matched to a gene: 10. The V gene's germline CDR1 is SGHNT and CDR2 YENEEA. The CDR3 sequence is CASSLQAGPGGEQFF. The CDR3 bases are TGTGCCAGCAGCTTACAGGCGGGACCGGGAGGGGAGCAGTTCTTC.

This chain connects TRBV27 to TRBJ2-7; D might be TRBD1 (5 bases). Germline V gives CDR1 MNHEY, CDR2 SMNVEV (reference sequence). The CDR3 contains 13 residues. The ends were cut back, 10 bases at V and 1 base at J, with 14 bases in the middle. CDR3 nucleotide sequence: TGTGCCACCCCGACAGTGGATTCCTACGAGCAGTACTTC. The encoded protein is CATPTVDSYEQYF.

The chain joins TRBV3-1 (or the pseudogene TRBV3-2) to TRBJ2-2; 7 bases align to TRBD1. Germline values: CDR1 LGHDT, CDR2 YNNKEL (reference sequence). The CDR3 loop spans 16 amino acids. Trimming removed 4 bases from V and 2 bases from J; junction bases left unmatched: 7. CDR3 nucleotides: TGTGCCAGCAGCCGAGGGACAGCCGCTAACACCGGGGAGCTGTTTTTT. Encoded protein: CASSRGTAANTGELFF.

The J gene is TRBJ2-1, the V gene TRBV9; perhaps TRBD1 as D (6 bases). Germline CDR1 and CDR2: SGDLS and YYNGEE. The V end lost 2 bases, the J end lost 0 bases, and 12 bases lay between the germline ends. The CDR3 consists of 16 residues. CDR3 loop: CASSVSGGSSYNEQFF. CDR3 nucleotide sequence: TGTGCCAGCAGCGTTTCTGGGGGCAGCTCCTACAATGAGCAGTTCTTC.

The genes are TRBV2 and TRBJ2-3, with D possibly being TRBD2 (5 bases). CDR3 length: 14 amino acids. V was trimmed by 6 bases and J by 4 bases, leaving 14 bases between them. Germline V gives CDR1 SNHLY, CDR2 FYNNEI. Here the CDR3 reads CASSEERVPDTQYF. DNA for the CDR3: TGTGCCAGCAGCGAGGAGAGGGTTCCAGATACGCAGTATTTT.

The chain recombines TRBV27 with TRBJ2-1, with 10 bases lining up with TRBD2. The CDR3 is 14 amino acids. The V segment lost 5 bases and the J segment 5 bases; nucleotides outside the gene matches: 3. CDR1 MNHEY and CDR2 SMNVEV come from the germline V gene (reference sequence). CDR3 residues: CASSKRGGHNEQFF. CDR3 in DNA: TGTGCCAGCAGTAAGCGGGGGGGCCACAATGAGCAGTTCTTC.

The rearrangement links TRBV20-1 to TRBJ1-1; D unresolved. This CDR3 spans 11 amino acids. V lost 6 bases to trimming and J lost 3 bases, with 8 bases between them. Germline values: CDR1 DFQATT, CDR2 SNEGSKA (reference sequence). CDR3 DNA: TGCAGTGCGGCGGCCGACACTGAAGCTTTCTTT. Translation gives CSAAADTEAFF.

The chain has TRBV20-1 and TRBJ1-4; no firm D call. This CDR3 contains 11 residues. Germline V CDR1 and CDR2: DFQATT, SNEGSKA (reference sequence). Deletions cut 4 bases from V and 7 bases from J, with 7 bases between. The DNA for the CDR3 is TGCAGTGCTATTTTCGGTGAAAAACTGTTTTTT. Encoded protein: CSAIFGEKLFF.

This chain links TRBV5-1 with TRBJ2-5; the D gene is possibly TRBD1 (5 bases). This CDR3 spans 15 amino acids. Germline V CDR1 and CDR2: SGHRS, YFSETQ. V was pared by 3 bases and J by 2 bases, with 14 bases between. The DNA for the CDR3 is TGCGCCAGCAGCTCTGTACCAGGGTCACAAGAGACCCAGTACTTC. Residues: CASSSVPGSQETQYF.

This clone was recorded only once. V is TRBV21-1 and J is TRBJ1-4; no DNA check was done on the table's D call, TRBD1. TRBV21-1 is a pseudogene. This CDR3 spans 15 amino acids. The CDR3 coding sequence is TGTGCCAGCAGCAACGACAAGTTCGCGAATGAAAAACTGTTTTTT. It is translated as CASSNDKFANEKLFF.

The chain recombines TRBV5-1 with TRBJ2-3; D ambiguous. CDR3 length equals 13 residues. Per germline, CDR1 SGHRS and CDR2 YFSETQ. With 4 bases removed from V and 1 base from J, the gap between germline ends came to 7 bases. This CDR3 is CASSPSGTDTQYF. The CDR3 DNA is TGCGCCAGCAGCCCCAGCGGCACAGATACGCAGTATTTT.

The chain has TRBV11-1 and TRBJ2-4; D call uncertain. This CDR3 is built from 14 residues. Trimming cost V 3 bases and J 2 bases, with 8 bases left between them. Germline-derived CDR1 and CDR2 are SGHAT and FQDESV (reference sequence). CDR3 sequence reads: CASSFRDSKNIQYF. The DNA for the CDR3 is TGTGCCAGCAGCTTTCGTGATTCCAAAAACATTCAGTACTTC.

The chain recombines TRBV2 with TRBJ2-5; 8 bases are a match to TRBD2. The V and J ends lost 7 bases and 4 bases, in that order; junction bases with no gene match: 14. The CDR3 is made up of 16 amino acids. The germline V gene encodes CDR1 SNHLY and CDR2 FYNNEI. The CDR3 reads CASIPTSGRVGETQYF. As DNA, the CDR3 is TGTGCCAGCATCCCTACGAGCGGGAGAGTCGGAGAGACCCAGTACTTC.

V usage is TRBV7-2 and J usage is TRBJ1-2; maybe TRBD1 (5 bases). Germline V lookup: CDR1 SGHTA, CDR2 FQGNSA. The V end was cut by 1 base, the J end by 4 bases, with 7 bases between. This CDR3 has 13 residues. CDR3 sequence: CASSLGQGYGYTF. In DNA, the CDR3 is TGTGCCAGCAGCTTAGGTCAGGGCTATGGCTACACCTTC.

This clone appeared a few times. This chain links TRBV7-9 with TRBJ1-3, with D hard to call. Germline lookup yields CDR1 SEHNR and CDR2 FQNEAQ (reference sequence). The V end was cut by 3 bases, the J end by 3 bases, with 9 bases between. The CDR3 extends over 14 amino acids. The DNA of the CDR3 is TGTGCCAGCAGCTTTCTACGTAGTGGAAACACCATATATTTT. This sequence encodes CASSFLRSGNTIYF. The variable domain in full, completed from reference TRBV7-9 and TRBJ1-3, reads DTGVSQNPRHKITKRGQNVTFRCDPISEHNRLYWYRQTLGQGPEFLTYFQNEAQLEKSRLLSDRFSAERPKGSFSTLEIQRTEQGDSAMYLCASSFLRSGNTIYFGEGSWLTVV.

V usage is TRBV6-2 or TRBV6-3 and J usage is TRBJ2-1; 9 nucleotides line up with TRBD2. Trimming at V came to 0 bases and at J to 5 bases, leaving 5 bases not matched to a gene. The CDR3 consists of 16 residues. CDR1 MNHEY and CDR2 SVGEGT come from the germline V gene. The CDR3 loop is CASSYSVVAGDNEQFF. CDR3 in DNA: TGTGCCAGCAGTTACTCGGTGGTAGCGGGAGACAATGAGCAGTTCTTC.

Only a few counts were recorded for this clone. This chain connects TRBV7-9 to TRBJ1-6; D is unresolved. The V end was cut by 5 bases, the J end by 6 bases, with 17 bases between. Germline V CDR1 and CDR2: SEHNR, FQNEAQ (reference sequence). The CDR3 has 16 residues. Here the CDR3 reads CASSPKDGSSNSPLHF. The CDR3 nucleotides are TGTGCCAGCAGCCCAAAGGACGGAAGTTCTAATTCACCCCTCCACTTT.

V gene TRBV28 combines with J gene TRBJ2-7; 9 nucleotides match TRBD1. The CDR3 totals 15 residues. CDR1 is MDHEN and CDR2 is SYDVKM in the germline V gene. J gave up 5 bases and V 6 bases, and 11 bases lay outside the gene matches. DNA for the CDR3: TGTGCCAGCAGCCCGCCGGGACAGGGACGTAACGAGCAGTACTTC. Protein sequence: CASSPPGQGRNEQYF.

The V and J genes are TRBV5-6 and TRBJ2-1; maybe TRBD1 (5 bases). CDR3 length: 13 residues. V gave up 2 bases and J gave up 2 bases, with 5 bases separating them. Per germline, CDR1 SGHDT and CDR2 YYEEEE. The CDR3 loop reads CASSLGAYNEQFF. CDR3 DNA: TGTGCCAGCAGCTTAGGGGCCTACAATGAGCAGTTCTTC.